Listed here are 32 T cell receptor beta chains from one sample, sequenced in a study of a mutant IDH1 vaccine in newly diagnosed glioma. As to time point: week 5, during vaccination. One vaccine dose held 300 ug of mutant IDH1 20-mer peptide and came with topical imiquimod. The antigens these receptors bind are not known. Libraries were prepared by immunoSEQ multiplex PCR; TCRdb keeps only in-frame clonotypes and omits some of them. The data contain 40,000 or so clones, more than 85% of them singletons. Sequenced material: PBMCs, taken from a glioma patient whose treatment included an IDH1 peptide vaccine. The receptors come from a man aged 45 to 65 with glioma.

The chain links TRBV11-3 to TRBJ2-1, with 9 bases matching TRBD1. With V trimmed by 5 bases and J by 8 bases, 25 bases remained unmatched. From germline, CDR1 is SGHNT and CDR2 YENEEA. The CDR3 runs to 20 residues. The chain's CDR3 is CASSLGRGTGGAKGGDEQFF. The CDR3 nucleotides read TGTGCCAGCAGCCTAGGTCGCGGAACAGGGGGCGCGAAAGGGGGGGATGAGCAGTTCTTC.

The rearrangement links TRBV30 to TRBJ1-2, with a possible D match to TRBD1 (5 bases). V lost 0 bases and J 4 bases, leaving 12 bases between the germline ends. CDR1 and CDR2 (germline): GTSNPN, SVGIG (reference sequence). The CDR3 covers 14 residues. The CDR3 sequence is CAWSVQWGLYGYTF. CDR3 bases: TGTGCCTGGAGTGTACAGTGGGGCCTCTATGGCTACACCTTC.

The J gene is TRBJ2-7, the V gene TRBV19; maybe TRBD1 (6 bases). Trimming removed 5 bases at V and 0 bases at J, with 8 bases between. Germline V CDR1 and CDR2: LNHDA, SQIVND (reference sequence). The CDR3 runs to 13 residues. Written as DNA, the CDR3 is TGTGCCAGTAGTCCGGACAGCTCCTACGAGCAGTACTTC. Residues: CASSPDSSYEQYF. The variable domain in full, with the rest retrieved from reference TRBV19 and TRBJ2-7, is DGGITQSPKYLFRKEGQNVTLSCEQNLNHDAMYWYRQDPGQGLRLIYYSQIVNDFQKGDIAEGYSVSREKKESFPLTVTSAQKNPTAFYLCASSPDSSYEQYFGPGTRLTVT.

V is TRBV28 and J is TRBJ1-1; D uncertain. CDR3 size: 12 residues. The V end lost 2 bases, the J end lost 6 bases, and 7 bases lay between the germline ends. The V gene's germline CDR1 is MDHEN and CDR2 SYDVKM. The CDR3: CASSLRGSEAFF. For the CDR3, the DNA is TGTGCCAGCAGTTTAAGAGGATCTGAAGCTTTCTTT.

DNA of the CDR3: TGCGCCAGCAGCTTGGTGGCTAGCGGGGGGGACAATGAGCAGTTCTTC. This encodes CASSLVASGGDNEQFF. The rearrangement links TRBV5-1 to TRBJ2-1, with 12 bases fitting TRBD2. Trimming took 0 bases from V and 5 from J; bases not matched to a gene: 3. The CDR3 has 16 amino acids. Germline CDR1 reads SGHRS; CDR2 reads YFSETQ. Combining the CDR3 with reference TRBV5-1 and TRBJ2-1 gives the whole variable domain KAGVTQTPRYLIKTRGQQVTLSCSPISGHRSVSWYQQTPGQGLQFLFEYFSETQRNKGNFPGRFSGRQFSNSRSEMNVSTLELGDSALYLCASSLVASGGDNEQFFGPGTRLTVL.

J is TRBJ1-1 and V is TRBV4-1; D gene ambiguous. Deletions cut 6 bases from V and 5 bases from J, with 19 bases between. The germline gives CDR1 MGHRA, CDR2 YSYEKL. CDR3 length: 15 amino acids. CDR3 coding DNA: TGCGCCAGCAGTACATTTTTAACCGATCAGACTGAAGCTTTCTTT. Its translation: CASSTFLTDQTEAFF.

This CDR3 is CASSLASGSPLHF. Here the CDR3 DNA reads TGTGCCAGCAGCTTAGCATCGGGGTCACCCCTCCACTTT. The V call is TRBV7-6, the J call TRBJ1-6; D call uncertain. The CDR3 runs 13 residues. CDR1 and CDR2 from the germline V gene are SGHVS and FNYEAQ. The germline V and J ends were trimmed by 0 bases and 10 bases, with 7 bases remaining between them.

The chain combines TRBV27 with TRBJ2-2, with D perhaps TRBD1 or TRBD2 (5 bases each). Germline V gene sequence: CDR1 MNHEY, CDR2 SMNVEV (reference sequence). The V gene lost 2 bases and the J gene lost 5 bases, with 24 bases spanning the gap. This CDR3 region has 19 residues. The CDR3 region has the DNA TGTGCCAGCAGTTTAGAATTTCGGGGCACGTCGAGATATACCGGGGAGCTGTTTTTT. Its translation: CASSLEFRGTSRYTGELFF.

The genes are TRBV2 and TRBJ2-2, with D perhaps TRBD2 (5 bases). Trimming took 5 bases from V and 7 from J, leaving 14 bases between them. The CDR3 is made up of 14 amino acids. Germline V gives CDR1 SNHLY, CDR2 FYNNEI. The CDR3 region is CASSRGRRGGELFF. DNA for the CDR3: TGTGCCAGCAGTCGCGGTAGACGGGGCGGGGAGCTGTTTTTT.

V gene TRBV28 combines with J gene TRBJ2-3, with D perhaps given as TRBD1 or TRBD2 (7 bases each). The CDR3 sequence is 19 residues long. Trimming took 8 bases from V and 4 from J, leaving 31 bases between them. Germline CDR1 MDHEN, CDR2 SYDVKM. Here the CDR3 reads CASLLSRQGGIGTADTQYF. CDR3 coding DNA: TGTGCCAGCCTCTTATCCAGGCAGGGGGGGATAGGCACAGCAGATACGCAGTATTTT.

The CDR3 reads CASSVTGEGYNEQFF. CDR3 sequence (DNA): TGTGCCAGCAGCGTCACGGGAGAAGGTTACAATGAGCAGTTCTTC. The rearrangement links TRBV9 to TRBJ2-1; D perhaps matches TRBD2 (6 bases). Looked up from germline, CDR1 is SGDLS and CDR2 is YYNGEE. Trimming left V 2 bases short and J 4 bases short, with 13 bases between. This CDR3 has 15 amino acids.

The genes are TRBV5-1 and TRBJ2-7, with D uncertain. Deletions cut 1 base from V and 0 bases from J, with 11 bases between. Germline V gene lookup returns CDR1 SGHRS and CDR2 YFSETQ. This CDR3 is built from 15 residues. In nucleotides, the CDR3 is TGCGCCAGCAGCTTGAGCCAGGCAGCCTCCTACGAGCAGTACTTC. Residues: CASSLSQAASYEQYF.

The chain joins TRBV7-6 to TRBJ1-5; no definite D call. The length of the CDR3 is 13 residues. Germline V gene lookup returns CDR1 SGHVS and CDR2 FNYEAQ. The V gene lost 5 bases and the J gene lost 7 bases, with 12 bases spanning the gap. The chain's CDR3 is CASSPSTGQPQHF. In DNA form, the CDR3 reads TGTGCCAGCAGCCCCTCGACCGGCCAGCCCCAGCATTTT. Looking up the rest from reference TRBV7-6 and TRBJ1-5 gives the full variable domain: GAGVSQSPRYKVTKRGQDVALRCDPISGHVSLYWYRQALGQGPEFLTYFNYEAQQDKSGLPNDRFSAERPEGSISTLTIQRTEQRDSAMYRCASSPSTGQPQHFGDGTRLSIL.

The V call is TRBV14, the J call TRBJ1-1; D call uncertain. Trimming removed 1 base at V and 11 bases at J, with 11 bases between. This CDR3 comprises 12 residues. CDR1 SGHDN and CDR2 FVKESK come from the germline V gene. This CDR3 is CASSQARSLAFF. CDR3 in DNA: TGTGCCAGCAGCCAAGCCCGCTCACTCGCTTTCTTT.

The chain has TRBV7-2 and TRBJ1-3; perhaps TRBD1 as D (5 bases). This CDR3 has 17 residues. V lost 5 bases, J lost 0 bases, and 17 bases lay in between. Germline V gene lookup returns CDR1 SGHTA and CDR2 FQGNSA. The CDR3 here is CASSDASDSISGNTIYF. In DNA form, the CDR3 reads TGTGCCAGCAGCGATGCCAGTGACAGCATCTCTGGAAACACCATATATTTT. Based on the CDR3 plus reference TRBV7-2 and TRBJ1-3, the full variable domain is GAGVSQSPSNKVTEKGKDVELRCDPISGHTALYWYRQSLGQGLEFLIYFQGNSAPDKSGLPSDRFSAERTGGSVSTLTIQRTQQEDSAVYLCASSDASDSISGNTIYFGEGSWLTVV.

This chain links TRBV7-8 with TRBJ2-5, with TRBD2 as a possible D gene (5 bases). Germline lookup yields CDR1 SGHVS and CDR2 FQNEAQ. The V end was cut by 5 bases, the J end by 2 bases, with 9 bases between. The length of the CDR3 is 13 residues. The CDR3 is CASSRGQQETQYF. In DNA, the CDR3 is TGTGCCAGCAGCCGAGGGCAGCAAGAGACCCAGTACTTC. Full variable domain (remainder filled in from reference TRBV7-8 and TRBJ2-5): GAGVSQSPRYKVAKRGQDVALRCDPISGHVSLFWYQQALGQGPEFLTYFQNEAQLDKSGLPSDRFFAERPEGSVSTLKIQRTQQEDSAVYLCASSRGQQETQYFGPGTRLLVL.

Details on this clone: This sample includes further DNA sequences coding for the same CDR3. The chain carries TRBV28 and TRBJ1-1; D remains unclear. The germline gives CDR1 MDHEN, CDR2 SYDVKM. CDR3 length: 13 amino acids. Trimming cost V 7 bases and J 5 bases, with 14 bases left between them. In DNA form, the CDR3 reads TGTGCCAGCAATACAGCTCCTAATACTGAAGCTTTCTTT. Protein product: CASNTAPNTEAFF.

V is TRBV11-1 and J is TRBJ1-5; D not certain. CDR3 length: 13 amino acids. Trimming removed 1 base at V and 6 bases at J, with 7 bases between. Germline values: CDR1 SGHAT, CDR2 FQDESV (reference sequence). Written as DNA, the CDR3 is TGTGCCAGCAGCTTAGGAAAGGTTCAGCCCCAGCATTTT. Its protein product is CASSLGKVQPQHF.

This clone was seen once. Here the CDR3 DNA reads TGTGCCAGCAGCGCCCGACAGGGGCGGGAAGAAGCTTTCTTT. Residues: CASSARQGREEAFF. The chain recombines TRBV7-9 with TRBJ1-1, with 8 bases identical to TRBD1. V shed 5 bases, J shed 8 bases, and the junction held 10 bases outside the gene matches. The CDR3 is made up of 14 amino acids. The germline V gene has CDR1 SEHNR and CDR2 FQNEAQ (reference sequence).

The genes are TRBV9 and TRBJ2-7; the D gene is possibly TRBD2 (5 bases). The CDR3 is made up of 14 amino acids. Trimming removed 1 base at V and 0 bases at J, with 8 bases between. The germline V gene has CDR1 SGDLS and CDR2 YYNGEE. This chain's CDR3 is CASSVLGSSYEQYF. The CDR3 DNA sequence: TGTGCCAGCAGCGTATTAGGGAGCTCCTACGAGCAGTACTTC.

This clone was recorded only once. V is TRBV5-1 and J is TRBJ2-3, with 10 bases identical to TRBD2. From germline, CDR1 is SGHRS and CDR2 YFSETQ. The CDR3 has 16 residues. The V and J ends lost 5 bases and 4 bases, in that order; junction bases with no gene match: 10. The CDR3 protein is CASSSITGTSADTQYF. As DNA, the CDR3 is TGCGCCAGCAGTTCAATCACCGGGACTAGCGCAGATACGCAGTATTTT.

The rearrangement uses TRBV19 and TRBJ1-1; tentatively, D is TRBD1 (6 bases). Germline V gives CDR1 LNHDA, CDR2 SQIVND (reference sequence). The CDR3 consists of 13 residues. Trimming stripped 7 bases from V and 3 bases from J, with 12 bases between. The chain's CDR3 is CASTRGEYTEAFF. The DNA of the CDR3 is TGTGCCAGTACCAGGGGCGAGTACACTGAAGCTTTCTTT.

This chain links TRBV30 with TRBJ1-5; D ambiguous. Trimming stripped 1 base from V and 6 bases from J, with 10 bases between. CDR1 GTSNPN and CDR2 SVGIG come from the germline V gene (reference sequence). CDR3 size: 13 residues. As DNA, the CDR3 is TGTGCCTGGAGTGATGTAGGGTTTCAGCCCCAGCATTTT. Protein sequence: CAWSDVGFQPQHF.

J is TRBJ2-7 and V is TRBV6-5; 11 nucleotides agree with TRBD2. The germline gives CDR1 MNHEY, CDR2 SVGAGI. There are 15 residues in the CDR3. The ends lost 6 bases at V and 4 bases at J; junction bases unmatched: 8. The CDR3 loop is CASSRELAGVYEQYF. The CDR3 DNA sequence: TGTGCCAGCAGCCGCGAACTAGCGGGGGTGTACGAGCAGTACTTC.

V is TRBV2 and J is TRBJ2-7, with no clear D. Deletions cut 7 bases from V and 3 bases from J, with 16 bases between. Looked up from germline, CDR1 is SNHLY and CDR2 is FYNNEI. This CDR3 has 14 amino acids. The DNA for the CDR3 is TGTGCCAGCATTGGTGGGTCCTCCTTCTACGAGCAGTACTTC. This translates into CASIGGSSFYEQYF. Based on the CDR3 plus reference TRBV2 and TRBJ2-7, the full variable domain is EPEVTQTPSHQVTQMGQEVILRCVPISNHLYFYWYRQILGQKVEFLVSFYNNEISEKSEIFDDQFSVERPDGSNFTLKIRSTKLEDSAMYFCASIGGSSFYEQYFGPGTRLTVT.

This clone was counted only a few times. The chain is built from TRBV7-3 and TRBJ1-1; TRBD1 is a possible D gene (6 bases). The V end lost 4 bases, the J end lost 10 bases, and 16 bases lay between the germline ends. The CDR3 extends over 13 amino acids. The germline gives CDR1 SGHTA, CDR2 FQGTGA. The chain's CDR3 is CASSSGGGTSAFF. The CDR3 DNA follows: TGTGCCAGCAGCTCCGGGGGGGGGACATCAGCTTTCTTT. The variable domain in full, with the rest retrieved from reference TRBV7-3 and TRBJ1-1, is GAGVSQTPSNKVTEKGKYVELRCDPISGHTALYWYRQSLGQGPEFLIYFQGTGAADDSGLPNDRFFAVRPEGSVSTLKIQRTERGDSAVYLCASSSGGGTSAFFGQGTRLTVV.

J is TRBJ2-7 and V is TRBV7-9, with D perhaps TRBD1 (6 bases). Germline V gene sequence: CDR1 SEHNR, CDR2 FQNEAQ (reference sequence). Trimming took off 4 bases at V and 0 bases at J, with 10 bases between the two ends. The CDR3 sequence is 14 residues long. The CDR3 DNA follows: TGTGCCAGCAGCTCACGGGACATCTCCTACGAGCAGTACTTC. Its protein product is CASSSRDISYEQYF.

The chain joins TRBV9 to TRBJ2-2, with D perhaps TRBD1 (5 bases). CDR3 size: 11 residues. Trimming pared 7 bases from V and 8 bases from J, leaving 9 bases between. The germline gives CDR1 SGDLS, CDR2 YYNGEE. The DNA of the CDR3 is TGTGCCAGCGAAGACAGTGGGGAGCTGTTTTTT. Its translation: CASEDSGELFF.

This clone was picked up one time. This chain connects TRBV7-2 to TRBJ1-2, with a tentative D call TRBD1 (5 bases). Germline assignment: CDR1 SGHTA and CDR2 FQGNSA. The CDR3 loop spans 15 amino acids. V lost 4 bases and J 3 bases, leaving 15 bases between the germline ends. The CDR3 DNA is TGTGCCAGCAGCTCGGGACCCGCGATCGACTATGGCTACACCTTC. It is translated as CASSSGPAIDYGYTF.

This chain uses TRBV13 with TRBJ2-3; D perhaps matches TRBD2 (7 bases). The germline V gene encodes CDR1 PRHDT and CDR2 FYEKMQ (reference sequence). V was clipped by 3 bases and J by 2 bases, with 12 bases between them. The CDR3 is 15 residues long. This CDR3 is CASSLGGRYTDTQYF. In DNA form, the CDR3 reads TGTGCCAGCAGCTTGGGGGGGCGTTACACAGATACGCAGTATTTT.

This clone was counted once. The rearrangement joins TRBV27 to TRBJ2-3; the D gene is possibly TRBD1 (6 bases). Germline V gene data show CDR1 as MNHEY and CDR2 as SMNVEV (reference sequence). Trimming removed 10 bases from V and 0 bases from J, with 11 bases in between. The CDR3 contains 13 residues. CDR3 protein: CATKTGSTDTQYF. The CDR3, as DNA: TGTGCCACTAAGACAGGCAGCACAGATACGCAGTATTTT.

CDR3 nucleotides: TGTGCCAGCAGCCTAAGCACCGGGGAGCTGTTTTTT. It translates to CASSLSTGELFF. J is TRBJ2-2 and V is TRBV7-9; D is uncertain. The CDR3 is made up of 12 amino acids. Germline CDR1 SEHNR, CDR2 FQNEAQ (reference sequence). Deletions cut 5 bases from V and 4 bases from J, with 5 bases between.